The rows below give T cell receptor beta chains drawn from one sample of a study of blood T cell repertoires in COVID-19. Assay used: immunoSEQ multiplex PCR; TCRdb lists only in-frame clones, some missing. Of hundreds of thousands of clones listed, approximately 80% are singletons. The sample consisted of peripheral blood. All receptors derive from an elderly woman with acute or convalescent COVID-19. CDR3s include the opening cysteine and the closing phenylalanine or tryptophan. The D gene is left open where the match is weak. Size is stated for part of the rows, as once, few or many counts, or as a class when the clone is expanded.

size: .; V: TRBV11-3; J: TRBJ1-1; D: .; CDR3: CASSFDSNTEAFF; DNA: TGTGCCAGCAGCTTTGACAGCAACACTGAAGCTTTCTTT
size: few; V: TRBV7-3; J: TRBJ2-2; D: .; CDR3: CASSSTGMRTGELFF; DNA: TGTGCCAGCAGCTCCACAGGGATGAGGACCGGGGAGCTGTTTTTT
size: .; V: TRBV23-1; J: TRBJ1-2; D: .; CDR3: CASSQGPNGYTF; DNA: TGCGCCAGCAGTCAAGGGCCTAATGGCTACACCTTC
size: .; V: TRBV4-2; J: TRBJ2-3; D: TRBD2; CDR3: CASSPSRGRATDTQYF; DNA: TGTGCCAGCAGCCCTTCTCGCGGGAGGGCCACAGATACGCAGTATTTT
size: .; V: TRBV19; J: TRBJ2-1; D: TRBD1; CDR3: CASSPGTAYNEQFF; DNA: TGTGCCAGTAGTCCCGGGACAGCCTACAATGAGCAGTTCTTC
size: .; V: TRBV7-9; J: TRBJ1-1; D: TRBD1; CDR3: CASSTGGMNTEAFF; DNA: TGTGCCAGCAGCACAGGGGGCATGAACACTGAAGCTTTCTTT
size: .; V: TRBV5-1; J: TRBJ2-2; D: TRBD1; CDR3: CASSLRQGGTGELFF; DNA: TGCGCCAGCAGCCTAAGACAGGGTGGCACCGGGGAGCTGTTTTTT
size: .; V: TRBV6-2/TRBV6-3; J: TRBJ2-7; D: .; CDR3: CASSGRGEQYF; DNA: TGTGCCAGCAGTGGGCGGGGCGAGCAGTACTTC
size: .; V: TRBV2; J: TRBJ1-2; D: .; CDR3: CASSEHRVNYGYTF; DNA: TGTGCCAGCAGTGAACACAGGGTTAACTATGGCTACACCTTC
size: .; V: TRBV12-1; J: TRBJ2-1; D: .; CDR3: CASSSSQGLAGESVF; DNA: TGTGCCAGCAGCTCCTCCCAAGGACTAGCGGGAGAAAGTGTCTTC
size: .; V: TRBV24-1; J: TRBJ2-2; D: TRBD1; CDR3: CATSRTGQVNTGELFF; DNA: TGTGCCACCAGTCGGACAGGACAGGTGAACACCGGGGAGCTGTTTTTT
size: .; V: TRBV18; J: TRBJ2-5; D: TRBD2; CDR3: CASSPPRLAGVETQYF; DNA: TGTGCCAGCTCACCACCCCGACTAGCGGGGGTAGAGACCCAGTACTTC
size: .; V: TRBV7-3; J: TRBJ1-2; D: .; CDR3: CASSSEGLTNYGYTF; DNA: TGTGCCAGCAGCTCCGAGGGCCTTACTAACTATGGCTACACCTTC
size: once; V: TRBV18; J: TRBJ1-6; D: TRBD1; CDR3: CASSPPAGGGYNSPLHF; DNA: TGTGCCAGCTCACCCCCCGCAGGGGGCGGCTATAATTCACCCCTCCACTTT
size: .; V: TRBV19; J: TRBJ2-2; D: .; CDR3: CASSILRVSTGELFF; DNA: TGTGCCAGTAGTATCCTCCGAGTGAGCACCGGGGAGCTGTTTTTT
size: .; V: TRBV27; J: TRBJ2-7; D: TRBD2; CDR3: CASSPRTSGLTYEQYF; DNA: TGTGCCAGCAGTCCGCGGACTAGCGGTTTGACCTACGAGCAGTACTTC
size: .; V: TRBV19; J: TRBJ1-6; D: TRBD1; CDR3: CASSFETGQLNSPLHF; DNA: TGTGCCAGTAGTTTTGAGACGGGACAGCTAAATTCACCCCTCCACTTT
size: .; V: TRBV12-5; J: TRBJ2-1; D: TRBD1; CDR3: CASGIYGTGIYNEQFF; DNA: TGTGCTAGTGGCATTTACGGGACAGGCATCTACAATGAGCAGTTCTTC
size: .; V: TRBV18; J: TRBJ2-7; D: TRBD1; CDR3: CASSGPDRGYEQYF; DNA: TGTGCCAGCTCAGGACCGGACAGGGGTTACGAGCAGTACTTC
size: .; V: TRBV14; J: TRBJ2-2; D: .; CDR3: CASSQRGRGSTGELFF; DNA: TGTGCCAGCAGCCAACGAGGCAGGGGAAGTACCGGGGAGCTGTTTTTT
size: .; V: TRBV18; J: TRBJ1-2; D: TRBD1; CDR3: CASSSGTGVGDNYGYTF; DNA: TGTGCCAGCTCATCCGGGACAGGGGTTGGCGACAACTATGGCTACACCTTC
size: .; V: TRBV4-2; J: TRBJ2-1; D: TRBD2; CDR3: CASSQDSSGGGYNEQFF; DNA: TGTGCCAGCAGCCAAGATAGTAGCGGGGGGGGCTACAATGAGCAGTTCTTC
size: .; V: TRBV7-8; J: TRBJ2-5; D: .; CDR3: CASSLRYGGQETQYF; DNA: TGTGCCAGCAGCTTACGGTACGGCGGCCAAGAGACCCAGTACTTC
size: .; V: TRBV10-1; J: TRBJ2-5; D: .; CDR3: CAREARGICVQETQYF; DNA: TGCGCCAGAGAGGCCAGGGGTATTTGTGTCCAAGAGACCCAGTACTTC
size: .; V: TRBV27; J: TRBJ1-2; D: TRBD1; CDR3: CASKDTRDRGQAYTF; DNA: TGTGCCAGCAAGGATACCCGGGACAGGGGGCAGGCCTACACCTTC
size: .; V: TRBV5-1; J: TRBJ2-7; D: TRBD1; CDR3: CASSLGTGVGEQYF; DNA: TGCGCCAGCAGCTTGGGCACAGGGGTGGGTGAGCAGTACTTC
size: .; V: TRBV18; J: TRBJ1-4; D: TRBD1; CDR3: CASSPGTGLGKLFF; DNA: TGTGCCAGCTCACCCGGGACAGGGTTGGGAAAACTGTTTTTT
size: .; V: TRBV6-5; J: TRBJ1-3; D: TRBD1; CDR3: CASSRTGSGTIYF; DNA: TGTGCCAGCAGTCGGACAGGGTCTGGCACCATATATTTT
size: .; V: TRBV7-6; J: TRBJ1-3; D: TRBD1; CDR3: CASSFGQVNSGNTIYF; DNA: TGTGCCAGCAGCTTCGGACAGGTTAACTCTGGAAACACCATATATTTT
size: few; V: TRBV7-8; J: TRBJ1-2; D: .; CDR3: CASSLGQQVNGYTF; DNA: TGTGCCAGCAGCTTAGGGCAGCAGGTCAATGGCTACACCTTC
size: .; V: TRBV6-5; J: TRBJ2-2; D: TRBD1; CDR3: CASRAGQALTGELFF; DNA: TGTGCCAGTCGTGCGGGACAGGCGCTCACCGGGGAGCTGTTTTTT
size: .; V: TRBV6-5; J: TRBJ2-7; D: TRBD1; CDR3: CASRGTGVRNEQYF; DNA: TGTGCCAGCAGGGGGACAGGGGTTCGTAACGAGCAGTACTTC
size: once; V: TRBV19; J: TRBJ2-7; D: TRBD2; CDR3: CASSRLAGYEQYF; DNA: TGTGCCAGTAGTAGACTAGCGGGATACGAGCAGTACTTC
size: .; V: TRBV2; J: TRBJ1-4; D: TRBD1; CDR3: CASSLTGSNEKLFF; DNA: TGTGCCAGCAGCTTGACAGGGTCTAATGAAAAACTGTTTTTT
size: .; V: TRBV15; J: TRBJ2-4; D: .; CDR3: CATSRDQGDIQYF; DNA: TGTGCCACCAGCAGAGATCAGGGTGACATTCAGTACTTC
size: .; V: TRBV5-4; J: TRBJ2-5; D: .; CDR3: CASSLVDSRQETQYF; DNA: TGTGCCAGCAGCTTGGTGGACAGTCGCCAAGAGACCCAGTACTTC
size: few; V: TRBV18; J: TRBJ1-5; D: TRBD1; CDR3: CASSQGAEFTQPQHF; DNA: TGTGCCAGCTCACAGGGGGCGGAATTCACTCAGCCCCAGCATTTT
size: .; V: TRBV30; J: TRBJ2-3; D: .; CDR3: CAWSVDWVRDTQYF; DNA: TGTGCCTGGAGTGTAGACTGGGTGAGAGATACGCAGTATTTT
size: .; V: TRBV2; J: TRBJ2-1; D: TRBD1; CDR3: CASRPGTGYYNEQFF; DNA: TGTGCCAGCAGGCCCGGGACAGGTTATTACAATGAGCAGTTCTTC
size: once; V: TRBV12-5; J: TRBJ1-2; D: TRBD1; CDR3: CATSRGREGYTF; DNA: TGTGCTACCTCCAGGGGGCGTGAAGGCTACACCTTC
size: .; V: TRBV28; J: TRBJ1-5; D: .; CDR3: CASSLRESFRPQHF; DNA: TGTGCCAGCAGTTTACGAGAGAGTTTTCGGCCCCAGCATTTT
size: .; V: TRBV19; J: TRBJ2-7; D: TRBD2; CDR3: CASSIDASGGTYEQYF; DNA: TGTGCCAGTAGTATAGATGCTAGCGGGGGGACCTACGAGCAGTACTTC
size: .; V: TRBV18; J: TRBJ1-4; D: .; CDR3: CASSSAAASAYEKLFF; DNA: TGTGCCAGCTCATCCGCCGCAGCTTCAGCGTATGAAAAACTGTTTTTT
size: medium-sized; V: TRBV9; J: TRBJ1-2; D: TRBD1; CDR3: CASSARALQGGIRYGYTF; DNA: TGTGCCAGCAGCGCCAGGGCGCTACAGGGGGGAATTCGCTATGGCTACACCTTC
size: .; V: TRBV11-2; J: TRBJ2-7; D: .; CDR3: CASSFAPGYEQYF; DNA: TGTGCCAGCAGCTTTGCGCCAGGCTACGAGCAGTACTTC
size: .; V: TRBV12-3/TRBV12-4; J: TRBJ1-2; D: .; CDR3: CASTTTAAMGYTF; DNA: TGTGCCAGCACCACGACAGCTGCCATGGGCTACACCTTC
size: .; V: TRBV7-9; J: TRBJ1-4; D: TRBD1; CDR3: CASSLAGGALEKLFF; DNA: TGTGCCAGCAGCTTAGCAGGGGGCGCGTTAGAAAAACTGTTTTTT
size: .; V: TRBV6-1; J: TRBJ1-3; D: .; CDR3: CASSDNGNTIYF; DNA: TGTGCCAGCAGTGATAATGGAAACACCATATATTTT
size: .; V: TRBV5-6; J: TRBJ1-1; D: TRBD1; CDR3: CASSFGTGVTGNTEAFF; DNA: TGTGCCAGCAGCTTCGGGACAGGGGTTACCGGGAACACTGAAGCTTTCTTT
size: .; V: TRBV28; J: TRBJ2-7; D: .; CDR3: CASWASGYEQYF; DNA: TGTGCCAGCTGGGCTTCCGGCTACGAGCAGTACTTC
size: few; V: TRBV21-1; J: TRBJ1-4; D: .; CDR3: CASRARDRGSNEKLFF; DNA: TGTGCCAGCAGAGCGAGGGACAGGGGGAGCAATGAAAAACTGTTTTTT
size: .; V: TRBV5-8; J: TRBJ1-4; D: TRBD1; CDR3: CASSPDRGGTNEKLFF; DNA: TGTGCCAGCAGCCCGGACAGGGGGGGAACTAATGAAAAACTGTTTTTT
size: .; V: TRBV2; J: TRBJ2-2; D: TRBD1; CDR3: CASKWQGAGTGELFF; DNA: TGTGCCAGCAAGTGGCAGGGGGCGGGCACCGGGGAGCTGTTTTTT
size: .; V: TRBV3-1/TRBV3-2; J: TRBJ2-7; D: TRBD2; CDR3: CASSQELTSGNYEQYF; DNA: TGTGCCAGCAGCCAAGAACTGACTAGCGGTAACTACGAGCAGTACTTC
size: .; V: TRBV6-5; J: TRBJ2-1; D: TRBD2; CDR3: CASIGLAGGPNEQFF; DNA: TGTGCCAGCATTGGACTAGCGGGGGGGCCCAATGAGCAGTTCTTC
size: .; V: TRBV5-1; J: TRBJ2-5; D: TRBD1; CDR3: CASSQVGYLGGDKTQYF; DNA: TGCGCCAGCAGCCAAGTTGGATATCTAGGGGGCGATAAGACCCAGTACTTC
size: .; V: TRBV2; J: TRBJ1-5; D: .; CDR3: CASRREARSQHF; DNA: TGTGCCAGCAGGCGTGAGGCGCGGTCCCAGCATTTT